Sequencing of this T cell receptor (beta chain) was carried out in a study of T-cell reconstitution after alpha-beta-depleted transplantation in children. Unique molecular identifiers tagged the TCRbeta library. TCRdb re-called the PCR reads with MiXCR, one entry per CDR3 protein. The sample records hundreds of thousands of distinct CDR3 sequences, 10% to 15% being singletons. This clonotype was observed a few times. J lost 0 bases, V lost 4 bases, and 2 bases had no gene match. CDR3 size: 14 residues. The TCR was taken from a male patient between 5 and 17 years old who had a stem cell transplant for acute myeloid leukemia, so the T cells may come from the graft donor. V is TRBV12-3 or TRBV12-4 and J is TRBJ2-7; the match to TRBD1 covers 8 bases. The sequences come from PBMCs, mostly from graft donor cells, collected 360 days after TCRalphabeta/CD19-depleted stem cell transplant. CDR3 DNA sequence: TGTGCCAGCAGTTCGGGACAGGCCTCCTACGAGCAGTACTTC. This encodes CASSSGQASYEQYF.